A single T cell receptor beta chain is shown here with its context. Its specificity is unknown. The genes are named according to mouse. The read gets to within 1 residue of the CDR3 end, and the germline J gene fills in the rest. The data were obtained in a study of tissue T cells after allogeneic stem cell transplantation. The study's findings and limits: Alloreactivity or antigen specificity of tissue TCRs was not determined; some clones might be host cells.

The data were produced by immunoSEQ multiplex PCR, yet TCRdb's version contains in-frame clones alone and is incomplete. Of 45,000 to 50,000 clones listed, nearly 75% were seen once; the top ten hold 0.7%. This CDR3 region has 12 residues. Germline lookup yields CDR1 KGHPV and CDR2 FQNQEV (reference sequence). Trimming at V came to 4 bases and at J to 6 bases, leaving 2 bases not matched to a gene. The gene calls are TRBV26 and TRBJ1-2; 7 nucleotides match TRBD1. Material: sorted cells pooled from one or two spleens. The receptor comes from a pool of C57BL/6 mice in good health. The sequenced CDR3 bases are TGTGCCAGCAGTCCGACAGGGCCCGACTACACC. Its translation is CASSPTGPDYT. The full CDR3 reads CASSPTGPDYTF.